These 14 T cell receptor beta chains originate from one sample sequenced in a study of cytomegalovirus exposure and HLA in healthy donors. The repertoire was sequenced with immunoSEQ multiplex PCR; TCRdb's copy has only in-frame clones and lacks some. The repertoire holds about 55,000 clones, with 80% to 95% as singletons. The sample comprised PBMCs. The receptor source for this set is a man aged 18 to 29 in good health and CMV-seronegative.

J is TRBJ1-3 and V is TRBV18; unclear D gene. This CDR3 contains 15 residues. V was pared by 3 bases and J by 4 bases, with 13 bases between. CDR1 KGHSH and CDR2 LQKENI come from the germline V gene. DNA for the CDR3: TGTGCCAGCTCACCCGACACCTCAGTCGGAAACACCATATATTTT. It is translated as CASSPDTSVGNTIYF.

V is TRBV19 and J is TRBJ2-6; D perhaps matches TRBD2 (6 bases). V was trimmed by 3 bases and J by 2 bases, leaving 17 bases between them. This CDR3 is built from 18 residues. Per germline, CDR1 LNHDA and CDR2 SQIVND (reference sequence). The CDR3 region is CASSILGAPGAGANVLTF. The CDR3, as DNA: TGTGCCAGTAGTATTTTAGGGGCTCCGGGGGCTGGGGCCAACGTCCTGACTTTC.

The V gene is TRBV11-2, the J gene TRBJ2-7; 10 bases match TRBD2. The CDR3 runs to 14 residues. CDR1 is SGHAT and CDR2 is FQNNGV in the germline V gene. V dropped 0 bases and J dropped 11; count of bases not matched to a gene: 7. For the CDR3, the DNA is TGTGCCAGCAGCTTAGAATCACTAGCGGGGTTGAAGTACTTC. It encodes CASSLESLAGLKYF.

This chain uses TRBV5-1 with TRBJ1-1, with 7 bases fitting TRBD1. The CDR3 covers 14 residues. The germline gives CDR1 SGHRS, CDR2 YFSETQ. J was trimmed by 2 bases and V by 0 bases; bases with no gene match: 1. CDR3 sequence: CASSLDRGNTEAFF. CDR3 DNA: TGCGCCAGCAGCTTGGACAGGGGAAACACTGAAGCTTTCTTT.

The V gene is TRBV6-5, the J gene TRBJ2-7; 9 nucleotides agree with TRBD1. J lost 4 bases, V lost 5 bases, and 6 bases had no gene match. The CDR3 has 14 amino acids. CDR1 is MNHEY, CDR2 SVGAGI, per germline. DNA for the CDR3: TGTGCCAGCAGTCTCCGACAGGGGGGATACGAGCAGTACTTC. Its translation: CASSLRQGGYEQYF.

This chain uses TRBV7-9 with TRBJ2-2, with D unclear. The CDR3 contains 14 residues. Germline V lookup: CDR1 SEHNR, CDR2 FQNEAQ (reference sequence). V shed 2 bases and J shed 5 bases, with 9 bases lying between them. Here the CDR3 DNA reads TGTGCCAGCAGCTTAACAGACCGTACCGGGGAGCTGTTTTTT. It translates to CASSLTDRTGELFF.

V is TRBV6-5 and J is TRBJ2-7; 7 bases fit TRBD2. J was trimmed by 7 bases and V by 2 bases; bases with no gene match: 11. CDR3 length: 15 amino acids. The V gene's germline CDR1 is MNHEY and CDR2 SVGAGI. The CDR3 nucleotides are TGTGCCAGCAGTTACCTCGGCAGCGGGATGGGGGAGCAGTACTTC. Encoded protein: CASSYLGSGMGEQYF.

The chain links TRBV7-8 to TRBJ1-5; D is undetermined. V gave up 8 bases and J gave up 5 bases, with 7 bases separating them. Germline V gene lookup returns CDR1 SGHVS and CDR2 FQNEAQ. This CDR3 spans 11 amino acids. For the CDR3, the DNA is TGTGCCAGCGGAGCATATCAGCCCCAGCATTTT. As protein: CASGAYQPQHF.

In this sample, this clone turned up once. The chain joins TRBV9 to TRBJ1-4; 11 bases map to TRBD1. Germline-derived CDR1 and CDR2 are SGDLS and YYNGEE. V lost 3 bases, J lost 8 bases, and 6 bases stayed unmatched. CDR3 length: 15 residues. This CDR3 is CASSEWTGGIEKLFF. As DNA, the CDR3 is TGTGCCAGCAGCGAATGGACAGGGGGCATCGAAAAACTGTTTTTT.

V and J are TRBV28 and TRBJ2-3, with 9 nucleotides matching TRBD2. CDR1 is MDHEN and CDR2 is SYDVKM in the germline V gene. The J segment lost 2 bases and the V segment lost 5 bases, leaving 14 bases of the junction unmatched. The CDR3 runs to 18 residues. The DNA for the CDR3 is TGTGCCAGCAGTCCCGGGATTAGCGGGAGACGGTACACAGATACGCAGTATTTT. Its protein product is CASSPGISGRRYTDTQYF.

V is TRBV4-2 and J is TRBJ2-7; D might be TRBD2 (6 bases). CDR1 is LGHNA, CDR2 YNFKEQ, per germline. The CDR3 is 17 amino acids. V lost 0 bases to trimming and J lost 4 bases, with 19 bases between them. The CDR3 loop reads CASSQDLRTISRYEQYF. The CDR3 nucleotides read TGTGCCAGCAGCCAAGATCTTCGGACTATCAGTCGGTACGAGCAGTACTTC.

This clone was seen once. The chain has TRBV28 and TRBJ1-1, with D possibly TRBD1 on 5 matching bases. Deletions cut 7 bases from V and 1 base from J, with 16 bases between. Germline CDR1 and CDR2: MDHEN and SYDVKM. This CDR3 spans 15 amino acids. This CDR3 is CASKQKGMGNTEAFF. CDR3 in DNA: TGTGCCAGCAAACAAAAGGGGATGGGGAACACTGAAGCTTTCTTT.

The chain has TRBV28 and TRBJ2-5; 10 positions match TRBD1. This CDR3 comprises 16 residues. Germline assignment: CDR1 MDHEN and CDR2 SYDVKM. The V segment lost 2 bases and the J segment 2 bases; nucleotides outside the gene matches: 5. In DNA, the CDR3 is TGTGCCAGCAGTTTAGACAGGGGGCGCCGGCAAGAGACCCAGTACTTC. Encoded protein: CASSLDRGRRQETQYF.

The chain couples TRBV6-5 to TRBJ1-2; 9 positions agree with TRBD1. Germline V gene data show CDR1 as MNHEY and CDR2 as SVGAGI. The CDR3 is made up of 15 amino acids. Trimming at V came to 4 bases and at J to 4 bases, leaving 7 bases not matched to a gene. CDR3: CASSFSTGGSYGYTF. The DNA for the CDR3 is TGTGCCAGCAGTTTTTCGACAGGGGGGTCCTATGGCTACACCTTC.